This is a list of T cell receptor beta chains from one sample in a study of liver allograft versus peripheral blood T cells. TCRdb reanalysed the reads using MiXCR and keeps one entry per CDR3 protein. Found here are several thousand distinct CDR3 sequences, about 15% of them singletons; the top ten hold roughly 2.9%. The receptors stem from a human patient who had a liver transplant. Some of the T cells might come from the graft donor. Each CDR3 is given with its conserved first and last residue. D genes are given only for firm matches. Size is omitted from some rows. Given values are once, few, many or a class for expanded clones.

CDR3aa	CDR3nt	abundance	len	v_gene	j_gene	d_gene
CASSSQGGVGTTYEQYF	TGTGCCAGCAGTTCACAGGGGGGCGTAGGGACTACCTACGAGCAGTACTTC	few	17	TRBV27	TRBJ2-7	.
CASSQSLDTQQYF	TGTGCCAGCAGCCAAAGTTTAGATACTCAGCAGTACTTC	.	13	TRBV3-1	TRBJ2-7	.
CSVGGAKGSNEQFF	TGCAGCGTTGGGGGCGCTAAGGGTTCCAATGAGCAGTTCTTC	medium-sized	14	TRBV29-1	TRBJ2-1	.
CASSPSQENYGYTF	TGTGCCAGCTCACCATCACAAGAAAACTATGGCTACACCTTC	medium-sized	14	TRBV18	TRBJ1-2	.
CSARDWGRSYNEQFF	TGCAGTGCTAGAGATTGGGGGCGTTCCTACAATGAGCAGTTCTTC	.	15	TRBV20-1	TRBJ2-1	.
CASSPDGTSGANVLTF	TGTGCCAGCAGCCCGGACGGGACCTCTGGGGCCAACGTCCTGACTTTC	medium-sized	16	TRBV7-2	TRBJ2-6	.
CASSPNRKDSPLHF	TGTGCCAGCAGCCCTAACAGGAAAGATTCACCCCTCCACTTT	.	14	TRBV12-3/TRBV12-4	TRBJ1-6	.
CASSLGAGGASTFF	TGTGCCAGCAGCTTGGGGGCAGGGGGCGCGTCAACTTTCTTT	.	14	TRBV7-2	TRBJ1-1	TRBD1
CASSIGTGGLYGYTF	TGTGCCAGTAGTATCGGGACAGGGGGCCTCTATGGCTACACCTTC	medium-sized	15	TRBV19	TRBJ1-2	TRBD1
CSASPPGQVNTEAFF	TGCAGTGCTAGCCCCCCGGGACAGGTTAACACTGAAGCTTTCTTT	.	15	TRBV20-1	TRBJ1-1	TRBD1
CASSLRGDEQFF	TGTGCCAGCAGCTTACGAGGGGATGAGCAGTTCTTC	.	12	TRBV7-9	TRBJ2-1	.
CASSYNRLAGGFYEQFF	TGTGCCAGCAGCTACAATCGACTAGCGGGAGGCTTCTATGAGCAGTTCTTC	many	17	TRBV7-2	TRBJ2-1	TRBD2
CAWRAPGQNSYEQYF	TGTGCCTGGAGGGCCCCGGGACAGAACTCCTACGAGCAGTACTTC	few	15	TRBV30	TRBJ2-7	TRBD1
CASSQDLRDSGGEQYF	TGTGCCAGCAGCCAAGATCTCCGGGACAGTGGAGGCGAGCAGTACTTC	.	16	TRBV14	TRBJ2-7	TRBD1
CSASDPGQGKVYGYTF	TGCAGTGCTAGTGACCCTGGACAGGGGAAAGTCTATGGCTACACCTTC	few	16	TRBV20-1	TRBJ1-2	TRBD1
CASSIPSGSSNEQFF	TGTGCCAGTAGTATCCCTAGCGGGAGTAGCAATGAGCAGTTCTTC	medium-sized	15	TRBV19	TRBJ2-1	TRBD2
CASSPGQPTDTQYF	TGTGCCAGCAGTCCGGGACAGCCTACAGATACGCAGTATTTT	many	14	TRBV6-6	TRBJ2-3	TRBD1
CASVTFGDGQPQHF	TGTGCCAGCGTTACCTTCGGGGATGGGCAGCCCCAGCATTTT	many	14	TRBV28	TRBJ1-5	.
CSARLRGLRTDTQYF	TGCAGTGCTAGGCTCCGGGGGCTCCGCACAGATACGCAGTATTTT	many	15	TRBV20-1	TRBJ2-3	.
CSARFPWDSLGNSPLHF	TGCAGTGCTAGATTTCCCTGGGACAGTTTGGGGAATTCACCCCTCCACTTT	medium-sized	17	TRBV20-1	TRBJ1-6	TRBD1
CASSPQGSAPLHF	TGTGCCAGCAGTCCGCAGGGGAGTGCACCCCTCCACTTT	medium-sized	13	TRBV7-2	TRBJ1-6	.
CASSFDAGTDTQYF	TGTGCCAGCAGCTTCGACGCGGGCACAGATACGCAGTATTTT	.	14	TRBV5-6	TRBJ2-3	.
CAISEGWTGPGDEQFF	TGTGCCATCAGTGAGGGATGGACGGGCCCCGGGGATGAGCAGTTCTTC	medium-sized	16	TRBV10-3	TRBJ2-1	.
CASSFGRRNQPQHF	TGTGCCAGCAGTTTCGGTCGCAGGAACCAGCCCCAGCATTTT	.	14	TRBV12-3/TRBV12-4	TRBJ1-5	.
CASRNLNSRLHF	TGTGCCAGCAGAAACCTCAACTCCCGCCTCCACTTT	few	12	TRBV12-3/TRBV12-4	TRBJ1-6	.
CAISGRGTGTGELFF	TGTGCCATATCCGGGAGGGGGACAGGGACCGGGGAGCTGTTTTTT	medium-sized	15	TRBV10-3	TRBJ2-2	.
CASSDNRGLGTNEKLFF	TGTGCCAGCAGCGACAACAGGGGGCTCGGGACTAATGAAAAACTGTTTTTT	medium-sized	17	TRBV9	TRBJ1-4	TRBD1
CASSLRDPISYELYF	TGTGCCAGCAGTTTACGGGACCCAATTTCCTACGAGCTGTACTTC	.	15	TRBV28	TRBJ2-7	.
CASSLLDRDSPLHF	TGTGCCAGCTCACTATTGGACCGAGATTCACCCCTCCACTTT	medium-sized	14	TRBV18	TRBJ1-6	.
CASSPILDNEQFF	TGTGCCAGCTCACCGATATTGGACAATGAGCAGTTCTTC	medium-sized	13	TRBV18	TRBJ2-1	.
CASSLSFRAGEAFF	TGTGCCAGCAGTTTATCGTTTCGGGCCGGGGAAGCTTTCTTT	many	14	TRBV27	TRBJ1-1	.
CASGTLQVDNEQFF	TGTGCCAGCGGTACCCTCCAGGTTGACAATGAGCAGTTCTTC	medium-sized	14	TRBV28	TRBJ2-1	.
CAGHHCNQPQHF	TGTGCCGGACATCATTGCAATCAGCCCCAGCATTTT	many	12	TRBV5-4	TRBJ1-5	.
CAIRQGATSVYGYTF	TGTGCCATCCGACAGGGGGCTACGAGTGTCTATGGCTACACCTTC	medium-sized	15	TRBV10-3	TRBJ1-2	TRBD1
CASSPGTRGYEQYF	TGTGCCAGCAGTCCAGGGACCAGGGGCTACGAGCAGTACTTC	few	14	TRBV12-3/TRBV12-4	TRBJ2-7	.
CAWSGTNYGYTF	TGTGCCTGGAGCGGCACTAACTATGGCTACACCTTC	medium-sized	12	TRBV30	TRBJ1-2	.
CSARVRGGATDTQYF	TGCAGTGCTAGAGTGCGCGGGGGGGCCACAGATACGCAGTATTTT	.	15	TRBV20-1	TRBJ2-3	TRBD2
CATSRADRPRDYTF	TGTGCCACCAGCAGGGCCGACAGGCCACGGGACTACACCTTC	medium-sized	14	TRBV15	TRBJ1-2	.
CSVRRGNYNEQFF	TGCAGTGTTCGACGGGGGAACTACAATGAGCAGTTCTTC	few	13	TRBV20-1	TRBJ2-1	.
CSAREGRGSYEQYF	TGCAGTGCTAGAGAGGGCAGGGGTTCCTACGAGCAGTACTTC	few	14	TRBV20-1	TRBJ2-7	.